These 4 T cell receptor beta chains originate from one sample sequenced in a study of kidney transplant recipient with SARS-CoV-2 infection. Using its own MiXCR run on the reads, TCRdb lists one record per CDR3 protein. The table includes under 300,000 distinct CDR3 sequences, 29% detected once. The specimen was a blood sample, collected at baseline and around day 120 from a kidney transplant recipient. These receptors all stem from a male patient between 25 and 39 years old who had COVID-19 and was a kidney transplant recipient. The graft donor may have contributed some T cells.

Of note for this clonotype: Possible read error: a much larger clone is one base away. This rearrangement joins TRBV10-3 to TRBJ1-3; D might be TRBD1 (5 bases). Germline CDR1 is ENHRY and CDR2 is SYGVKD. This CDR3 has 14 amino acids. This CDR3 is CAIRTQGAGNTIHF. CDR3 bases: TGTGCCATCAGAACGCAGGGTGCCGGAAACACCATACATTTT.

This clonotype was counted many times. The chain recombines TRBV12-3 or TRBV12-4 with TRBJ1-2; D is ambiguous. Trimming took off 4 bases at V and 4 bases at J, with 22 bases between the two ends. The CDR3 consists of 17 residues. This CDR3 reads CASSYQGSFRKTYGYTF. CDR3 DNA: TGTGCCAGCAGTTATCAAGGCAGCTTCCGAAAGACCTATGGCTACACCTTC.

Ten or more counts support this clonotype. This chain uses TRBV7-9 with TRBJ2-7; possible D gene TRBD2, 6 bases. The CDR3 is 17 residues long. V was clipped by 3 bases and J by 7 bases, with 25 bases between them. CDR1 is SEHNR, CDR2 FQNEAQ, per germline (reference sequence). This CDR3 reads CASSFLGSAAGTDEQYF. The CDR3 DNA follows: TGTGCCAGCAGCTTCCTGGGGTCTGCGGCGGGAACTGATGAGCAGTACTTC.

This clonotype has ten or more counts. The rearrangement links TRBV10-3 to TRBJ2-1; 7 bases are shared with TRBD2. Trimming cost V 2 bases and J 7 bases; bases outside gene matches: 14. The CDR3 spans 17 residues. The germline gives CDR1 ENHRY, CDR2 SYGVKD. CDR3 nucleotides: TGTGCCATCAGTGAGGCTGGCGGGGGTCAGGTTAGGAATGAGCAGTTCTTC. Translation: CAISEAGGGQVRNEQFF.